The clone carrying this T cell receptor (beta chain) has just one count. The data derive from a study of CD8+ T cells in alopecia areata. TCR sequencing used cDNA made by reverse transcription of extracted RNA. Repertoires were generated with immunoSEQ multiplex PCR, while TCRdb's copy carries only in-frame clones and drops some. The repertoire holds about 69,000 clones, with approximately 64% as singletons. The junction had 8 bases not matched to a gene; V was cut back by 5 bases and J by 4 bases. This CDR3 has 15 residues. Germline lookup yields CDR1 SGHTA and CDR2 FQGNSA. This sequence joins TRBV7-2 and TRBJ2-3, with TRBD2 matching 8 bases. The material was CD8+ T cells sorted from blood, obtained at week 0. This TCR was sampled from a human donor with alopecia areata. This CDR3 reads CASSPGTSKPDTQYF. The DNA of the CDR3 is TGTGCCAGCAGCCCCGGGACTAGTAAACCAGATACGCAGTATTTT.